The next 24 T cell receptor beta chains were all read from a single sample in a study of immune characterization of retroperitoneal liposarcoma. One entry per CDR3 protein results from TCRdb running MiXCR on the PCR reads. The sample lists 2,000 to 3,000 distinct CDR3 sequences; nearly 45% were seen once. Material: tumor tissue. These receptors were taken from a male donor with retroperitoneal liposarcoma.

The chain has TRBV6-8 and TRBJ2-5; 9 nucleotides line up with TRBD2. The end of the DNA fits TRBJ2-1 better, so the J call may be wrong. Looked up from germline, CDR1 is MNHGY and CDR2 is SAAAGT. CDR3 length equals 16 residues. The CDR3 DNA is TGTGCCAGCAGTTACTCGAAGGCTAGCGGGACCAGTGAGCAGTTCTTC. It is translated as CASSYSKASGTSEQFF.

This clonotype appeared a few times. The CDR3 DNA reads TGTGCCAGCAGCTTTAGCGGGAACAATGAGCAGTTCTTC. It translates to CASSFSGNNEQFF. This chain uses TRBV11-2 with TRBJ2-1, with 8 bases matching TRBD2. Trimming at V came to 3 bases and at J to 5 bases, leaving 0 bases not matched to a gene. There are 13 residues in the CDR3. Germline V gives CDR1 SGHAT, CDR2 FQNNGV.

The CDR3 protein is CASSLRPGASTDTQYF. CDR3 coding DNA: TGTGCCAGCAGCCTTCGTCCGGGAGCTAGCACAGATACGCAGTATTTT. The V call is TRBV11-3, the J call TRBJ2-3; weak D call: TRBD2 (6 bases). This CDR3 is built from 16 residues. Germline values: CDR1 SGHNT, CDR2 YENEEA. V dropped 5 bases and J dropped 0 bases, with 15 bases sitting between them. The variable domain in full, with the rest retrieved from reference TRBV11-3 and TRBJ2-3, is EAGVVQSPRYKIIEKKQPVAFWCNPISGHNTLYWYLQNLGQGPELLIRYENEEAVDDSQLPKDRFSAERLKGVDSTLKIQPAELGDSAVYLCASSLRPGASTDTQYFGPGTRLTVL.

The chain couples TRBV6-1 to TRBJ2-1; 8 positions match TRBD2. The assigned J gene may be wrong: the sequence end matches TRBJ2-5 better. This CDR3 spans 21 amino acids. Germline CDR1 reads MNHNS; CDR2 reads SASEGT. The CDR3 DNA reads TGTGCCAGCACTCCCCCCCCACTATCCCGAGCGGGGGTCGGAGCTGGAGAGACCCAGTACTTC. Amino acids: CASTPPPLSRAGVGAGETQYF.

Only a few counts were recorded for this clonotype. This sequence may be a read error, since a much larger clone differs from it by one base. CDR3 nucleotide sequence: TGTGCCAGCAGATTGGATGGTTATAGCAATCAGCCCCAGTATTTT. This codes for CASRLDGYSNQPQYF. The chain joins TRBV6-5 to TRBJ1-5; D is undetermined. The end of the DNA fits TRBJ2-3 better, so the J call may be wrong. The CDR3 spans 15 residues. The germline V gene encodes CDR1 MNHEY and CDR2 SVGAGI.

V is TRBV6-6 and J is TRBJ2-1; 8 positions match TRBD2. V trimming: 8 bases; J trimming: 8 bases; junction bases outside the gene matches: 8. This CDR3 is built from 13 residues. Germline V CDR1 and CDR2: MNHNY, SVGAGI (reference sequence). In DNA, the CDR3 is TGTGCCAGCCAGAGACTAGCGTTCTATGAGCAGTTCTTC. It is translated as CASQRLAFYEQFF.

In its sample, this clonotype was seen a few times. The V gene is TRBV6-1, the J gene TRBJ2-1; the match to TRBD1 covers 7 bases. Germline lookup yields CDR1 MNHNS and CDR2 SASEGT. This CDR3 is built from 13 residues. V gave up 6 bases and J gave up 4 bases; unmatched junction bases: 3. CDR3 region: CASRPGQYNEQFF. CDR3 sequence (DNA): TGTGCCAGCAGGCCGGGACAGTACAATGAGCAGTTCTTC.

This clonotype was observed a few times. The chain combines TRBV12-3 or TRBV12-4 with TRBJ2-2, with D possibly TRBD1 on 5 matching bases. V lost 3 bases, J lost 0 bases, and 8 bases lay in between. The CDR3 contains 15 residues. CDR3 in DNA: TGTGCCAGCAGTTTGGGGCGGACGAACACCGGGGAGCTGTTTTTT. It codes for CASSLGRTNTGELFF.

The V gene is TRBV5-1, the J gene TRBJ2-1; the match to TRBD2 covers 11 bases. The closer fit of TRBJ2-5 to the DNA end suggests the J call may be wrong. In germline, CDR1 is SGHRS, CDR2 YFSETQ. The CDR3 consists of 16 residues. This chain's CDR3 is CASDPQGTSGQETQYF. Written as DNA, the CDR3 is TGCGCCAGCGACCCCCAAGGGACTAGCGGTCAAGAGACCCAGTACTTC.

The chain joins TRBV12-3 or TRBV12-4 to TRBJ2-1, with D uncertain. The end of the DNA fits TRBJ2-7 better, so the J call may be wrong. CDR3 size: 14 residues. The CDR3 sequence is CASSLYLGYNEQYF. The DNA of the CDR3 is TGTGCCAGCAGTTTATATTTGGGTTACAATGAGCAGTACTTC.

CDR3 DNA sequence: TGTGCCAGCAGTCAAACGGGACTGGAGGACTACGAGCAGTACTTC. Amino acids: CASSQTGLEDYEQYF. The chain combines TRBV6-1 with TRBJ2-5, with a possible D match to TRBD2 (6 bases). The J call may be in error: the DNA end matches TRBJ2-7 better. The CDR3 totals 15 residues. The germline V gene has CDR1 MNHNS and CDR2 SASEGT.

This sequence joins TRBV12-3 or TRBV12-4 and TRBJ2-1; tentatively, D is TRBD1 or TRBD2 (5 bases each). V was cut by 3 bases and J by 5 bases, with 14 bases left in between. The CDR3 length is 15 residues. The CDR3 DNA reads as TGTGCCAGCAGTTTTGCAGGGACCTCAAACAATGAGCAGTTCTTC. This encodes CASSFAGTSNNEQFF.

This clonotype is termed medium-sized. V and J are TRBV6-1 and TRBJ2-3; D not resolved. The V gene lost 11 bases and the J gene lost 3 bases, with 18 bases spanning the gap. The V gene's germline CDR1 is MNHNS and CDR2 SASEGT. This CDR3 spans 14 amino acids. CDR3 protein: CAVSGGSRTDTQYF. DNA for the CDR3: TGTGCCGTCTCAGGCGGAAGTAGAACAGATACGCAGTATTTT.

The V call is TRBV29-1, the J call TRBJ2-5; no clear D. The last part of the DNA fits TRBJ2-1 better; the J call may be wrong. Germline CDR1 SQVTM, CDR2 ANQGSEA. This CDR3 comprises 9 residues. As DNA, the CDR3 is TGCAGCGTTGACAATGAGCAGTTCTTC. This gives the protein CSVDNEQFF.

In its sample, this clonotype is hyperexpanded. The chain links TRBV27 to TRBJ2-2, with D hard to call. The CDR3 covers 15 residues. V lost 4 bases, J lost 0 bases, and 9 bases lay in between. Per the germline V gene, CDR1 is MNHEY and CDR2 is SMNVEV (reference sequence). In DNA form, the CDR3 reads TGTGCCAGCAGTTATAACGGGCCGAACACCGGGGAGCTGTTTTTT. It translates to CASSYNGPNTGELFF.

This chain connects TRBV6-1 to TRBJ2-1; D is possibly TRBD2 (5 bases). Between the trimmed V and J ends, which lost 8 bases and 1 base, there was a span of 21 bases. The CDR3 sequence is 17 residues long. Germline V CDR1 and CDR2: MNHNS, SASEGT. The CDR3 region has the DNA TGTGCCAGCTGGTCTAGCCTCCTTGGAGGATCCTACAATGAGCAGTTCTTC. Residues: CASWSSLLGGSYNEQFF.

The chain uses TRBV7-2 and TRBJ2-1, with 8 bases aligning to TRBD1. The DNA end lines up better with TRBJ2-5; the J call may be wrong. This CDR3 comprises 15 residues. Germline V gene data show CDR1 as SGHTA and CDR2 as FQGNSA. The CDR3 region has the DNA TGTGCCAGCAGCTTGGACAGGGTCTCACGAGAGACCCAGTACTTC. It yields the protein CASSLDRVSRETQYF.

This clonotype has a handful of counts. CDR3 nucleotide sequence: TGTGCCAGCAGGGGGTCCGGGGGAGGAGATGAGCAGTACTTC. It specifies CASRGSGGGDEQYF. The V gene is TRBV12-3 or TRBV12-4, the J gene TRBJ2-1, with TRBD2 as a possible D gene (6 bases). Near its end, the DNA agrees better with TRBJ2-7, so the J call may be wrong. The CDR3 sequence is 14 residues long.

Comment on this clonotype: This may be a read error, as it is one base from a much larger clone. The CDR3 loop is CAIRVAGEAQRHEQFF. The CDR3, as DNA: TGTGCCATCAGAGTAGCGGGAGAGGCCCAGCGCCACGAGCAGTTCTTC. This sequence joins TRBV10-3 and TRBJ2-1, with 9 bases aligning to TRBD2. The CDR3 covers 16 residues. The trim removed 6 bases at V and 10 bases at J, leaving 16 bases unmatched. Germline V lookup: CDR1 ENHRY, CDR2 SYGVKD.

Comments on this clonotype: This is likely a read error, given that the CDR3 carries no conserved phenylalanine or tryptophan at its end. This sequence joins TRBV6-1 and TRBJ2-1; TRBD2 matches at 13 bases. V was pared by 8 bases and J by 10 bases, with 17 bases of the junction left unmatched. Germline V gene data show CDR1 as MNHNS and CDR2 as SASEGT. The CDR3 is made up of 17 amino acids. CDR3 amino acids: CASRAGTSGARREEQFL. DNA for the CDR3: TGTGCCAGCCGGGCCGGGACTAGCGGGGCCAGGAGGGAGGAGCAGTTCTTA.

The chain has TRBV6-1 and TRBJ2-1, with D possibly matching TRBD2 (6 bases). The DNA end lines up better with TRBJ2-7; the J call may be wrong. The V gene's germline CDR1 is MNHNS and CDR2 SASEGT. This CDR3 comprises 14 residues. Written as DNA, the CDR3 is TGTGCCAGCAGTGAAGGGGGGGTTTGGTACGAGCAGTACGTC. Its translation: CASSEGGVWYEQYV.

This clonotype turned up a few times. This sequence joins TRBV7-6 and TRBJ2-3; D is possibly TRBD1 (6 bases). Per germline, CDR1 SGHVS and CDR2 FNYEAQ. This CDR3 spans 16 amino acids. V was clipped by 3 bases and J by 4 bases, with 17 bases between them. CDR3: CASSFDPGAHADTQYF. The DNA of the CDR3 is TGTGCCAGCAGCTTCGACCCAGGGGCCCACGCAGATACGCAGTATTTT.

The chain is built from TRBV12-3 or TRBV12-4 and TRBJ2-1; 9 bases map to TRBD2. V lost 6 bases, J lost 4 bases, and 4 bases stayed unmatched. The CDR3 runs 14 residues. The CDR3: CASRTSGLYNEQFF. Written as DNA, the CDR3 is TGTGCCAGCAGGACTAGCGGATTGTACAATGAGCAGTTCTTC.

The chain combines TRBV7-6 with TRBJ2-1; D uncertain. The end of the DNA is better explained by TRBJ2-7, so the J call may be wrong. The V gene's germline CDR1 is SGHVS and CDR2 FNYEAQ. The CDR3 contains 14 residues. The CDR3 sequence is CASSLGPTRYEQYF. As DNA, the CDR3 is TGTGCCAGCAGCTTAGGTCCGACTCGATACGAGCAGTACTTC.